This TCR beta chain was identified during a study of blood T cell repertoires in COVID-19. Sequencing was performed with immunoSEQ multiplex PCR; in TCRdb, only in-frame clones are kept and a portion is missing. The data hold 180,000 or so clones, with over 70% observed a single time. J was trimmed by 3 bases and V by 7 bases; bases with no gene match: 2. The V gene's germline CDR1 is SGDLS and CDR2 YYNGEE. The CDR3 consists of 13 residues. The clonotype was recovered from a woman aged 55 to 70 who had recovered from COVID-19. The genes are TRBV9 and TRBJ2-3; TRBD2 matches at 10 bases. Sample: PBMCs or T cells enriched from blood (not recorded which). CDR3 in DNA: TGTGCCAGCGGACTAGCGGTAACAGATACGCAGTATTTT. This sequence encodes CASGLAVTDTQYF.